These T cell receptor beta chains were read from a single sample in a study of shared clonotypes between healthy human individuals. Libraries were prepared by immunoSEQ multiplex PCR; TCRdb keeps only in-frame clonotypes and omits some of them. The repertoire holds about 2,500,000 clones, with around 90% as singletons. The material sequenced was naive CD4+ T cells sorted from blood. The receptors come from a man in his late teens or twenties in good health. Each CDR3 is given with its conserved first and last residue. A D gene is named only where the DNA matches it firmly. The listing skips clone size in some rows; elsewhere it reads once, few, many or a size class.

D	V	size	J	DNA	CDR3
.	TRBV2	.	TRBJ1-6	TGTGCCAGCAGTGACGGCATCCTGGGGAGCTCACCCCTCCACTTT	CASSDGILGSSPLHF
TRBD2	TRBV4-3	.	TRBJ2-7	TGCGCCAGCAGCCAGGGCCGACTAGCGGGGACCTACGAGCAGTACTTC	CASSQGRLAGTYEQYF
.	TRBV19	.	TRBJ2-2	TGTGCCAGTAGCGGTTGGATTTTTACCGGGGAGCTGTTTTTT	CASSGWIFTGELFF
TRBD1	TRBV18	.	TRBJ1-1	TGTGCCAGCTCACCACCGGGACAGATCTTGAACACTGAAGCTTTCTTT	CASSPPGQILNTEAFF
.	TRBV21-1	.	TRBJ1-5	TGTGCCAGCAGCAAACCGGGACCCATACTTCAGCCCCAGCATTTT	CASSKPGPILQPQHF
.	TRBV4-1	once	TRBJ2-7	TGCGCCAGCAGCCATGGGAGTTTGGGGAGCCTCTACGAGCAGTACTTC	CASSHGSLGSLYEQYF
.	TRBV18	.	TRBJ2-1	TGTGCCAGCTCACCGCTAGGGGCCGGTGAGCAGTTCTTC	CASSPLGAGEQFF
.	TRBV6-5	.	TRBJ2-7	TGTGCCAGCAGACGGGGAATCATGGGCTACGAGCAGTACTTC	CASRRGIMGYEQYF
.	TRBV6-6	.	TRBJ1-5	TGTGCCAGCAGGCGGGACGCAAGCAATCAGCCCCAGCATTTT	CASRRDASNQPQHF
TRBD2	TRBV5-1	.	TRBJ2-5	TGCGCCAGCAGCTTGGCCTTGAGCGGGGGGGCCCAAGAGACCCAGTACTTC	CASSLALSGGAQETQYF
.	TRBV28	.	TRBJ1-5	TGTGCCAGCAGTGCCTCCAATCAGCCCCAGCATTTT	CASSASNQPQHF
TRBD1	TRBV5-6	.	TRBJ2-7	TGTGCCAGCACCCCCTGGGACAGGGGGCCCTACGAGCAGTACTTC	CASTPWDRGPYEQYF
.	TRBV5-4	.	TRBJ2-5	TGTGCCAGCAGCCCCGGGGCCGGTCGGGAGACCCAGTACTTC	CASSPGAGRETQYF
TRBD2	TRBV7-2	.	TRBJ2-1	TGTGCCAGCAGCTTAGGACTAGCGGGTGTTAATGAGCAGTTCTTC	CASSLGLAGVNEQFF
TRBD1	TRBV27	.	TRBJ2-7	TGTGCCAGCAGTAGGGACAGGCTCTCCTACGAGCAGTACTTC	CASSRDRLSYEQYF
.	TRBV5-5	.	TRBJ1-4	TGTGCCAGCAGCTCCTTCAAGGTGATGGGTGAAAAACTGTTTTTT	CASSSFKVMGEKLFF
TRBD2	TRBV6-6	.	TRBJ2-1	TGTGCCAGCAGCTCTATAGCGGGTCTATCCTACAATGAGCAGTTCTTC	CASSSIAGLSYNEQFF
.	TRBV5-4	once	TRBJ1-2	TGTGCCAGCAGCTTGGGGCAGGAGGTTGACTATGGCTACACCTTC	CASSLGQEVDYGYTF
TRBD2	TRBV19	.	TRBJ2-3	TGTGCCAGTAGTTTAGCAGCGGGGGCGAACACAGATACGCAGTATTTT	CASSLAAGANTDTQYF
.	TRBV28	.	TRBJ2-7	TGTGCCAGTGCAGCTTCCTACGAGCAGTACTTC	CASAASYEQYF
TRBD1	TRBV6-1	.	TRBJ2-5	TGTGCCAGCAGTGAGACAGGGGGCCAAGAGACCCAGTACTTC	CASSETGGQETQYF
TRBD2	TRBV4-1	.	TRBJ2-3	TGCGCCAGCAGCCAAGGACTAGCGGGGGACACAGATACGCAGTATTTT	CASSQGLAGDTDTQYF
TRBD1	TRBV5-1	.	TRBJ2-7	TGCGCCAGCAGCCTGGCAGGGGGCTTGAACGAGCAGTACTTC	CASSLAGGLNEQYF
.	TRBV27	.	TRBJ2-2	TGTGCCAGCAGTTCCCCCTCCCAGGGCCGGTCCGGGGAGCTGTTTTTT	CASSSPSQGRSGELFF
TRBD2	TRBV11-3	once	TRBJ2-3	TGTGCCAGCAGCCCAGGGACTAGCGGGGGCACAGATACGCAGTATTTT	CASSPGTSGGTDTQYF
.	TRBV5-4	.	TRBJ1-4	TGTGCCAGCAGCTTGTCCTCTGCTAATGAAAAACTGTTTTTT	CASSLSSANEKLFF
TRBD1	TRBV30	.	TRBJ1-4	TGTGCCTGGAGTGTGGACAGGGGAACGGGGAAACTGTTTTTT	CAWSVDRGTGKLFF
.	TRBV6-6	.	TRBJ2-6	TGTGCCAGCAGTTACGCCGTCCTTGGGGCCAACGTCCTGACTTTC	CASSYAVLGANVLTF
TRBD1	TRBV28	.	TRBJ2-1	TGTGCCAGCAGTTCCCCCGGACAGGGGTCCTACAATGAGCAGTTCTTC	CASSSPGQGSYNEQFF
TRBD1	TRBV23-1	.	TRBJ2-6	TGCGCCAGCAGTCAGGAGACAGGGAGTGGGGCCAACGTCCTGACTTTC	CASSQETGSGANVLTF
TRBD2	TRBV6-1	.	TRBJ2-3	TGTGCCAGCAATAGCGGGGGGGCCCCAGATACGCAGTATTTT	CASNSGGAPDTQYF
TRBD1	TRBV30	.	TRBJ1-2	TGTGCCTGGAGTACGGGACAGGGGGCCACTAACTATGGCTACACCTTC	CAWSTGQGATNYGYTF
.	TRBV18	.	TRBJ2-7	TGTGCCAGCTCACCGAAGGACTCCTACGAGCAGTACTTC	CASSPKDSYEQYF